This T cell receptor (beta chain) was found in a study of blood T cell repertoires in COVID-19. The germline V gene has CDR1 KGHSH and CDR2 LQKENI. The V end was cut by 3 bases, the J end by 5 bases, with 13 bases between. CDR3 size: 14 residues. Only one count was recorded for this clone. Original methodology: Cell counts per sample came from amplifying reference gene primers. Sequenced by immunoSEQ multiplex PCR; TCRdb stores in-frame clones only, minus some. The V and J calls and clone size are taken from that table; D and trimming were inferred from the DNA. The sample carries about 100,000 clones, about 85% recorded once.

Sequences were obtained from peripheral blood. The source of this sequence is a man aged 60 to 69 with acute or convalescent COVID-19. The rearrangement joins TRBV18 to TRBJ1-2, with D possibly matching TRBD1 (6 bases). CDR3 in amino acids: CASSPSTGKYGYTF. DNA of the CDR3: TGTGCCAGCTCACCCTCCACAGGGAAGTATGGCTACACCTTC.